Listed here are 24 T cell receptor beta chains from one sample, sequenced in a study of Ad26.COV2.S vaccination and SARS-CoV-2 variants. Regarding treatment: roughly 19 received Ad26.COV2.S at low or high dose, single or two shots; several received placebo; per-sample allocation not given. Following the first vaccine or placebo injection, samples were taken on day 63. TCRdb's copy holds only in-frame clones and misses some; the assay was immunoSEQ multiplex PCR. The sample includes some 420,000 clones, approximately 90% of them seen just once. The sample in question was peripheral blood, obtained in a trial of Ad26.COV2.S vaccine versus placebo. Source of these receptors: a person aged 18-65 years who received the Ad26.COV2.S COVID-19 vaccine or a placebo.

This clone was seen a few times. V usage is TRBV3-1 (or the pseudogene TRBV3-2) and J usage is TRBJ1-1; the D gene is possibly TRBD1 (6 bases). Trimming removed 0 bases from V and 9 bases from J, with 8 bases in between. Germline V gives CDR1 LGHDT, CDR2 YNNKEL (reference sequence). This CDR3 has 12 residues. CDR3: CASSQEGGQAFF. CDR3 bases: TGTGCCAGCAGCCAAGAAGGGGGGCAAGCTTTCTTT.

The chain employs TRBV7-2 and TRBJ2-7, with 10 bases identical to TRBD1. Unmatched junction bases numbered 4, after V lost 7 bases and J lost 1 base. The CDR3 contains 14 residues. Germline V gives CDR1 SGHTA, CDR2 FQGNSA. CDR3 region: CASTRQGASYEQYF. The CDR3 bases are TGTGCCAGCACCCGACAGGGGGCTTCCTACGAGCAGTACTTC.

This chain uses TRBV7-2 with TRBJ1-2, with 7 bases matching TRBD1. Trimming at V came to 5 bases and at J to 4 bases, leaving 10 bases not matched to a gene. CDR3 length: 15 residues. Germline V lookup: CDR1 SGHTA, CDR2 FQGNSA. CDR3 region: CASSRAGTDLYGYTF. The CDR3 DNA reads TGTGCCAGCAGCCGCGCCGGGACAGACCTCTATGGCTACACCTTC.

The chain joins TRBV2 to TRBJ1-5; the match to TRBD1 covers 8 bases. The J segment lost 5 bases and the V segment lost 7 bases, leaving 10 bases of the junction unmatched. CDR3 length equals 15 residues. Germline V gene lookup returns CDR1 SNHLY and CDR2 FYNNEI. The CDR3 here is CASTNPTGEDQPQHF. Written as DNA, the CDR3 is TGTGCCAGCACGAACCCGACAGGGGAAGATCAGCCCCAGCATTTT.

This sequence joins TRBV27 and TRBJ1-2; D remains unclear. Germline values: CDR1 MNHEY, CDR2 SMNVEV (reference sequence). Deletions cut 8 bases from V and 2 bases from J, with 9 bases between. The CDR3 is 12 amino acids. CDR3 in amino acids: CASSGSNYGYTF. The CDR3 nucleotides read TGTGCCAGCTCCGGATCAAACTATGGCTACACCTTC.

The chain is built from TRBV21-1 and TRBJ2-1; the D call TRBD1 from the table was never checked on the DNA. TRBV21-1 is given as a pseudogene. The CDR3 has 15 amino acids. The CDR3 DNA is TGTGCCAGCCCCCGGGACAGATACTCCTACAATGAGCAGTTCTTC. This sequence encodes CASPRDRYSYNEQFF.

The V gene is TRBV9, the J gene TRBJ2-2; perhaps TRBD2 as D (7 bases). This CDR3 spans 14 amino acids. The germline CDR1 and CDR2 sequences are SGDLS and YYNGEE. V gave up 7 bases and J gave up 7 bases, with 17 bases separating them. Here the CDR3 DNA reads TGTGCCAGCTCCAGAGGGGGGGCTGGCGGGGAGCTGTTTTTT. It encodes CASSRGGAGGELFF.

This rearrangement joins TRBV19 to TRBJ2-1; TRBD2 matches 12 bases. Germline CDR1 reads LNHDA; CDR2 reads SQIVND (reference sequence). The CDR3 is 16 residues long. V shed 5 bases and J 5 bases; nucleotides not matched to a gene: 7. CDR3 coding DNA: TGTGCCAGTAGTTCCCTGACTAGCGGGGGCCACAATGAGCAGTTCTTC. This translates into CASSSLTSGGHNEQFF.

V gene TRBV28 combines with J gene TRBJ2-1; D remains unclear. Germline CDR1 reads MDHEN; CDR2 reads SYDVKM. This CDR3 region has 12 residues. V shed 5 bases and J shed 3 bases, with 5 bases lying between them. The CDR3 protein is CASSLDYNEQFF. In DNA, the CDR3 is TGTGCCAGCAGTCTCGACTACAATGAGCAGTTCTTC.

The rearrangement joins TRBV9 to TRBJ2-5, with D maybe TRBD2 (6 bases). Germline CDR1 SGDLS, CDR2 YYNGEE. V was trimmed by 0 bases and J by 4 bases, leaving 19 bases between them. The CDR3 consists of 17 residues. The CDR3 sequence is CASSVEGLASHLETQYF. CDR3 coding DNA: TGTGCCAGCAGCGTAGAAGGTCTAGCGAGCCACCTAGAGACCCAGTACTTC. Complete variable domain (other parts from reference TRBV9 and TRBJ2-5): DSGVTQTPKHLITATGQRVTLRCSPRSGDLSVYWYQQSLDQGLQFLIQYYNGEERAKGNILERFSAQQFPDLHSELNLSSLELGDSALYFCASSVEGLASHLETQYFGPGTRLLVL.

V usage is TRBV5-1 and J usage is TRBJ2-3; D assignment may be TRBD1 or TRBD2 (5 bases each). Germline V lookup: CDR1 SGHRS, CDR2 YFSETQ. Trimming removed 2 bases at V and 3 bases at J, with 7 bases between. This CDR3 is 13 amino acids long. CDR3 amino acids: CASSFGGTDTQYF. The DNA of the CDR3 is TGCGCCAGCAGCTTTGGGGGTACAGATACGCAGTATTTT.

This sequence joins TRBV5-1 and TRBJ2-5; 9 bases are shared with TRBD1. The V gene's germline CDR1 is SGHRS and CDR2 YFSETQ. The CDR3 sequence is 15 residues long. V lost 4 bases and J lost 4; bases outside the gene matches: 8. Here the CDR3 DNA reads TGCGCCAGCAGCAGCCTACAGGGGGCTGGAGAGACCCAGTACTTC. Its protein product is CASSSLQGAGETQYF.

In this sample, this clone turned up a few times. The chain uses TRBV2 and TRBJ1-1; 7 bases agree with TRBD1. CDR3 size: 18 residues. J gave up 5 bases and V 3 bases, and 18 bases lay outside the gene matches. Germline CDR1 SNHLY, CDR2 FYNNEI. In DNA form, the CDR3 reads TGTGCCAGCAGTGATGCAGGGGGTCTTACCAGAGGGTATACTGAAGCTTTCTTT. Translating gives CASSDAGGLTRGYTEAFF. The whole variable domain, remainder taken from reference TRBV2 and TRBJ1-1, is EPEVTQTPSHQVTQMGQEVILRCVPISNHLYFYWYRQILGQKVEFLVSFYNNEISEKSEIFDDQFSVERPDGSNFTLKIRSTKLEDSAMYFCASSDAGGLTRGYTEAFFGQGTRLTVV.

The chain employs TRBV24-1 and TRBJ1-2, with D uncertain. This CDR3 is built from 12 residues. Germline V gene data show CDR1 as KGHDR and CDR2 as SFDVKD. CDR3 residues: CVGKVTHYGYTF. CDR3 DNA: TGTGTCGGGAAGGTGACCCACTATGGCTACACCTTC.

DNA of the CDR3: TGTGCCAGCAGCTTAAATGTTAGGGCGGAGAATTCACCCCTCCACTTT. This encodes CASSLNVRAENSPLHF. The chain couples TRBV7-3 to TRBJ1-6, with D unclear. The V gene's germline CDR1 is SGHTA and CDR2 FQGTGA. The CDR3 runs 16 residues. Trimming cost V 1 base and J 7 bases, with 14 bases left between them. The variable domain in full, completed from reference TRBV7-3 and TRBJ1-6, reads GAGVSQTPSNKVTEKGKYVELRCDPISGHTALYWYRQSLGQGPEFLIYFQGTGAADDSGLPNDRFFAVRPEGSVSTLKIQRTERGDSAVYLCASSLNVRAENSPLHFGNGTRLTVT.

This clone came up a few times. The rearrangement links TRBV9 to TRBJ1-2, with unresolved D. Trimming left V 4 bases short and J 14 bases short, with 18 bases between. The germline V gene encodes CDR1 SGDLS and CDR2 YYNGEE. This CDR3 has 12 amino acids. The CDR3 region is CASSPPDVRMTF. The DNA for the CDR3 is TGTGCCAGCAGCCCCCCTGACGTTCGAATGACCTTC.

The chain uses TRBV5-4 and TRBJ2-3; D gene ambiguous. Trimming left V 1 base short and J 5 bases short, with 2 bases between. The length of the CDR3 is 11 residues. The germline gives CDR1 SGHNT, CDR2 YYREEE (reference sequence). This CDR3 reads CASSLQDTQYF. The DNA for the CDR3 is TGTGCCAGCAGCTTGCAAGATACGCAGTATTTT.

This clone is categorized as medium-sized (0.01 to 0.1%). CDR3 residues: CASSPAYNEQFF. CDR3 nucleotides: TGTGCCAGCAGTCCTGCGTACAATGAGCAGTTCTTC. This chain joins TRBV27 and TRBJ2-1, with D uncertain. Germline V gene sequence: CDR1 MNHEY, CDR2 SMNVEV (reference sequence). The CDR3 totals 12 residues. Trimming stripped 5 bases from V and 4 bases from J, with 6 bases between.

This chain joins TRBV20-1 and TRBJ2-7; 8 nucleotides agree with TRBD1. Germline V gives CDR1 DFQATT, CDR2 SNEGSKA (reference sequence). Trimming removed 3 bases from V and 2 bases from J; junction bases left unmatched: 3. The CDR3 contains 13 residues. CDR3 in amino acids: CSASPGQAYEQYF. The CDR3 nucleotides are TGCAGTGCTAGTCCGGGACAGGCCTACGAGCAGTACTTC.

The chain carries TRBV5-4 and TRBJ1-6; D not resolved. The CDR3 contains 12 residues. CDR1 and CDR2 from the germline V gene are SGHNT and YYREEE (reference sequence). V gave up 4 bases and J gave up 5 bases, with 4 bases separating them. This chain's CDR3 is CASSRDNSPLHF. The CDR3 region has the DNA TGTGCCAGCAGCCGGGATAATTCACCCCTCCACTTT. The variable domain in full, with the rest retrieved from reference TRBV5-4 and TRBJ1-6, is ETGVTQSPTHLIKTRGQQVTLRCSSQSGHNTVSWYQQALGQGPQFIFQYYREEENGRGNFPPRFSGLQFPNYSSELNVNALELDDSALYLCASSRDNSPLHFGNGTRLTVT.

The chain is built from TRBV28 and TRBJ2-2; a weak D match, TRBD2 (5 bases). V lost 2 bases to trimming and J lost 15 bases, with 13 bases between them. Germline V gene data show CDR1 as MDHEN and CDR2 as SYDVKM. This CDR3 has 12 amino acids. The CDR3 bases are TGTGCCAGCAGTTTAGACGACTATGGGATGTTTTTT. Amino acids: CASSLDDYGMFF.

The rearrangement joins TRBV25-1 to TRBJ2-1; 8 bases line up with TRBD2. V dropped 2 bases and J dropped 1; count of bases not matched to a gene: 4. Germline V CDR1 and CDR2: MGHDK, SYGVNS. This CDR3 has 16 amino acids. CDR3 sequence (DNA): TGTGCCAGCAGTGAACAGGGACTAGATTCCTACAATGAGCAGTTCTTC. This translates into CASSEQGLDSYNEQFF.

This chain links TRBV30 with TRBJ2-1, with 7 positions matching TRBD2. The V gene end was trimmed by 3 bases and the J gene end by 5 bases; junction bases not matched to a gene: 4. The CDR3 covers 13 residues. Looked up from germline, CDR1 is GTSNPN and CDR2 is SVGIG (reference sequence). DNA of the CDR3: TGTGCCTGGAGATATGGGACTAACAATGAGCAGTTCTTC. Its protein is CAWRYGTNNEQFF.

This rearrangement joins TRBV7-6 to TRBJ2-7; TRBD2 is a possible D gene (5 bases). V was cut by 1 base and J by 2 bases, with 9 bases left in between. This CDR3 is built from 14 residues. From germline, CDR1 is SGHVS and CDR2 FNYEAQ. CDR3 loop: CASSLGETAYEQYF. DNA for the CDR3: TGTGCCAGCAGCTTAGGGGAGACTGCCTACGAGCAGTACTTC.